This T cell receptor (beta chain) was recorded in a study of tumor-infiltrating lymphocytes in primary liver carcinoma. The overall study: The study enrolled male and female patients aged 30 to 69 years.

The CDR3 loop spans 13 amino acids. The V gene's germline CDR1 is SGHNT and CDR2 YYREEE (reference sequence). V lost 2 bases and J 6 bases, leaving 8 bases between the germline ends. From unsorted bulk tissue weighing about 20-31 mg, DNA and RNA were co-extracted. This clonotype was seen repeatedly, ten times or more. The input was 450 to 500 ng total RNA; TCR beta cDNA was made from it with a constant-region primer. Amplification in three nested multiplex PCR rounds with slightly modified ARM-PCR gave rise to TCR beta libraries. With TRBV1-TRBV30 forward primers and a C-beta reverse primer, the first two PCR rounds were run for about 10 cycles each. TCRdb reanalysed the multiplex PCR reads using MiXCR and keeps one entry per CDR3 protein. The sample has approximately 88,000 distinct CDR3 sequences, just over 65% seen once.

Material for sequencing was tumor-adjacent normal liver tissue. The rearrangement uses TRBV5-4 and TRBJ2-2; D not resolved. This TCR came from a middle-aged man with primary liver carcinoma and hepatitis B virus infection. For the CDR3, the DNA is TGTGCCAGCAGCTTCTGGGCGGCCGGGGAGCTGTTTTTT. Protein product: CASSFWAAGELFF. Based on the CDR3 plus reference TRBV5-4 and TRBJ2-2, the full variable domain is ETGVTQSPTHLIKTRGQQVTLRCSSQSGHNTVSWYQQALGQGPQFIFQYYREEENGRGNFPPRFSGLQFPNYSSELNVNALELDDSALYLCASSFWAAGELFFGEGSRLTVL.